This TCR beta chain stems from a study of blood T cell repertoires in COVID-19 (dated by TCRdb to about 2020). Background on the whole study: Samples from collaborators originated in the United States, Italy and Spain and spanned both the acute and convalescent phases of COVID-19. The prospective study material was composed of cDNA or gDNA derived from T cells, B-cell-depleted T cells, or PBMCs. Deeply sampled blood TCRbeta repertoires from subjects exposed to, actively infected with, or recovered from COVID-19 were included in the dataset. A freely available public database, intended as a resource for researchers studying the immune response to SARS-CoV-2, is where the repertoires were released. Samples came from the ongoing ImmuneRACE study (first 160 participants) plus 1,254 subjects from 6 global collaborators. A de-identified subject ID, COVID-19 status, age in years and sex were almost always included in the sample metadata. Where available, HLA class I and class II types were obtained from metadata supplied by the sample provider rather than from assay-based typing.

The CDR3 runs 14 residues from the cysteine to the phenylalanine. Solely the CDR3 DNA is kept, with 42 bases framed from the first base. Looking up the germline V gene (reference sequence) yields CDR1 LNHDA and CDR2 SQIVND. Trimming costs V 5 bases and J 8 bases, and their ends lie 18 bases apart. Turning to this clone: What this receptor recognizes is not known. No qualities accompany the bases; no much larger clone lies one base away.

The immunoSEQ Assay, a bias-controlled multiplex PCR, was used to amplify TCRbeta CDR3 regions from genomic DNA. Regarding the original processing steps: Within the assay, amplification of reference gene primers was used to estimate how many nucleated cells each sample contained. To quantify the absolute abundance of each unique TCRbeta CDR3 rearrangement, sequence reads were collapsed and filtered. For each sample, productive Simpson clonality was calculated as the square root of Simpson's diversity index over productive rearrangements. Here the immuneACCESS table is served through TCRdb, limited to in-frame sequences with V and J called. Missing clones are a known gap in these copies; in checked studies unresolved V genes cover under half, and the rest lacks a known reason. Clonal size and the V and J genes are those of that table, whereas D and trimming came from the DNA. In this sample the table shows some 250,000 clones, roughly 91% of which occur a single time. The top ten hold approximately 2.5% of the sample.

Findings and caveats that apply to the study as a whole: The quantity of clinical and demographic metadata differed by source and by participant and was supplied without curation.

Participants in the prospective study were aged roughly 18 to 100 years, lived in approximately 26 United States geographic areas, and enrolled through a virtual design. In the prospective study, participants were assigned to cohorts based on the clinical history participants reported in a screening survey and a study questionnaire. Mobile phlebotomists in the prospective study collected whole blood, serum and a nasopharyngeal or oropharyngeal swab from every participant. Additional blood draws and questionnaires over an approximately two-month period could optionally be provided by prospective study participants. Before DNA extraction, blood samples from the prospective study were shipped at room temperature or frozen.

The receptor comes from a middle-aged woman with acute COVID-19. Specimen: PBMCs or T cells enriched from blood (not recorded which). The chain uses TRBV19 and TRBJ1-2; TRBD1 might be the D gene, on 6 matching bases. This receptor has the CDR3 CASSHDRRDLGYTF. The DNA sequence is as follows: TGTGCCAGTAGTCACGACAGGAGAGATCTCGGCTACACCTTC.